One and the same sample provided the 27 T cell receptor beta chains below, sequenced in a study of siplizumab effects on memory and regulatory T cells. Repertoires were generated with immunoSEQ multiplex PCR, while TCRdb's copy carries only in-frame clones and drops some. The data show about 100,000 clones, more than 85% seen once. The sequenced sample consisted of CD4+ T cells sorted from blood. Every receptor here comes from a human donor in good health.

The chain recombines TRBV11-3 with TRBJ2-3; 9 positions agree with TRBD2. Germline V gene lookup returns CDR1 SGHNT and CDR2 YENEEA. Trimming removed 1 base from V and 2 bases from J; junction bases left unmatched: 10. The CDR3 loop spans 18 amino acids. The CDR3 DNA is TGTGCCAGCAGCTTAGGAGTGGGTAGCGGGGGCCTCACAGATACGCAGTATTTT. Amino acids: CASSLGVGSGGLTDTQYF.

The chain couples TRBV6-1 to TRBJ1-2, with 10 nucleotides matching TRBD1. V shed 6 bases and J 2 bases; nucleotides not matched to a gene: 3. CDR1 and CDR2 (germline): MNHNS, SASEGT. The CDR3 length is 14 residues. The CDR3 sequence: CASRGQGTNYGYTF. CDR3 bases: TGTGCCAGCAGGGGACAGGGGACCAACTATGGCTACACCTTC.

This chain connects TRBV5-1 to TRBJ1-6; D not certain. The germline V and J ends were trimmed by 0 bases and 9 bases, with 7 bases remaining between them. The length of the CDR3 is 13 residues. Germline values: CDR1 SGHRS, CDR2 YFSETQ. The CDR3 here is CASSLEGSSPLHF. The DNA for the CDR3 is TGCGCCAGCAGCTTGGAGGGCTCTTCACCCCTCCACTTT.

V usage is TRBV27 and J usage is TRBJ2-5, with D unclear. CDR3 length equals 12 residues. CDR1 MNHEY and CDR2 SMNVEV come from the germline V gene (reference sequence). V dropped 5 bases and J dropped 5 bases, with 9 bases sitting between them. CDR3 protein: CASSTTRETQYF. The CDR3 region has the DNA TGTGCCAGCAGTACGACTCGGGAGACCCAGTACTTC.

The chain recombines TRBV7-3 with TRBJ1-1; perhaps TRBD1 as D (5 bases). V gave up 0 bases and J gave up 2 bases, with 7 bases separating them. The V gene's germline CDR1 is SGHTA and CDR2 FQGTGA. The CDR3 sequence is 14 residues long. The CDR3 nucleotides are TGTGCCAGCAGCTTAACGGGACCCAACACTGAAGCTTTCTTT. Translation gives CASSLTGPNTEAFF. Full variable domain (missing parts from reference TRBV7-3 and TRBJ1-1): GAGVSQTPSNKVTEKGKYVELRCDPISGHTALYWYRQSLGQGPEFLIYFQGTGAADDSGLPNDRFFAVRPEGSVSTLKIQRTERGDSAVYLCASSLTGPNTEAFFGQGTRLTVV.

This chain connects TRBV5-1 to TRBJ2-7; D is possibly TRBD2 (5 bases). The length of the CDR3 is 18 residues. V lost 0 bases to trimming and J lost 0 bases, with 19 bases between them. In germline, CDR1 is SGHRS, CDR2 YFSETQ. The CDR3 DNA reads TGCGCCAGCAGCTTGGTTCGAGCGGAGGACCCCCGCTCCTACGAGCAGTACTTC. Amino acids: CASSLVRAEDPRSYEQYF.

This sequence joins TRBV11-2 and TRBJ2-3; 7 bases are shared with TRBD2. Looked up from germline, CDR1 is SGHAT and CDR2 is FQNNGV. This CDR3 spans 15 amino acids. The V segment lost 7 bases and the J segment 3 bases; nucleotides outside the gene matches: 10. The CDR3 DNA reads as TGTGCCAGCACCCGCCGGGAGCGGGGTACAGATACGCAGTATTTT. Protein product: CASTRRERGTDTQYF.

This clone was found once. This chain connects TRBV6-6 to TRBJ1-1, with D maybe TRBD1 (5 bases). V lost 6 bases and J lost 2, with 10 bases in between. CDR1 MNHNY and CDR2 SVGAGI come from the germline V gene (reference sequence). The CDR3 runs to 13 residues. For the CDR3, the DNA is TGTGCCAGCAGAGTGACAGCAAACACTGAAGCTTTCTTT. It specifies CASRVTANTEAFF.

The chain has TRBV27 and TRBJ1-4; a weak D match, TRBD1 (6 bases). Per germline, CDR1 MNHEY and CDR2 SMNVEV (reference sequence). Trimming stripped 6 bases from V and 8 bases from J, with 16 bases between. The CDR3 extends over 14 amino acids. DNA for the CDR3: TGTGCCAGCAGGGATACCGGACAGTACGAAAAACTGTTTTTT. Amino acids: CASRDTGQYEKLFF.

This chain joins TRBV7-9 and TRBJ1-3; the D is unclear. Germline V gene data show CDR1 as SEHNR and CDR2 as FQNEAQ (reference sequence). V was clipped by 4 bases and J by 2 bases, with 12 bases between them. The CDR3 has 15 residues. The CDR3 sequence: CASSSSTVPGNTIYF. Written as DNA, the CDR3 is TGTGCCAGCAGCTCCTCGACGGTACCTGGAAACACCATATATTTT.

The chain carries TRBV7-6 and TRBJ2-2; D not certain. The CDR3 has 17 residues. V was pared by 2 bases and J by 6 bases, with 19 bases between. Per the germline V gene, CDR1 is SGHVS and CDR2 is FNYEAQ. The CDR3 here is CASSLTLAHGTPGELFF. The CDR3 region has the DNA TGTGCCAGCAGCTTAACTTTGGCCCACGGAACACCCGGGGAGCTGTTTTTT.

The V and J genes are TRBV11-2 and TRBJ1-2, with D maybe TRBD1 (6 bases). The CDR3 totals 12 residues. Germline V lookup: CDR1 SGHAT, CDR2 FQNNGV. V lost 1 base to trimming and J lost 8 bases, with 8 bases between them. In DNA form, the CDR3 reads TGTGCCAGCAGCTTAGCTGGGGGCGGCTACACCTTC. Residues: CASSLAGGGYTF. Full variable domain (outside the CDR3, taken from reference TRBV11-2 and TRBJ1-2): EAGVAQSPRYKIIEKRQSVAFWCNPISGHATLYWYQQILGQGPKLLIQFQNNGVVDDSQLPKDRFSAERLKGVDSTLKIQPAKLEDSAVYLCASSLAGGGYTFGSGTRLTVV.

This clone was recorded once. The chain carries TRBV7-2 and TRBJ2-1; 15 bases align to TRBD2. Germline V gene sequence: CDR1 SGHTA, CDR2 FQGNSA. Trimming took 5 bases from V and 9 from J; bases not matched to a gene: 14. The length of the CDR3 is 18 residues. DNA for the CDR3: TGTGCCAGCAGCCCAGGGTGGACTAGCGGGGGGGCCGGGGTTGAGCAGTTCTTC. Encoded protein: CASSPGWTSGGAGVEQFF.

This chain joins TRBV20-1 and TRBJ2-7; D possibly corresponds to TRBD2 (5 bases). CDR3 length equals 10 residues. Trimming took 3 bases from V and 5 from J, leaving 5 bases between them. CDR1 DFQATT and CDR2 SNEGSKA come from the germline V gene (reference sequence). The CDR3 nucleotides are TGCAGTGCTAGGAGGGACGAGCAGTACTTC. It yields the protein CSARRDEQYF.

The chain has TRBV30 and TRBJ1-4; D uncertain. CDR1 is GTSNPN, CDR2 SVGIG, per germline (reference sequence). With 4 bases removed from V and 0 bases from J, the gap between germline ends came to 9 bases. This CDR3 is built from 14 residues. This CDR3 is CAWNGLSTNEKLFF. The CDR3 nucleotides are TGTGCCTGGAATGGACTCTCAACTAATGAAAAACTGTTTTTT. Drawing the rest from reference TRBV30 and TRBJ1-4, the complete variable domain is SQTIHQWPATLVQPVGSPLSLECTVEGTSNPNLYWYRQAAGRGLQLLFYSVGIGQISSEVPQNLSASRPQDRQFILSSKKLLLSDSGFYLCAWNGLSTNEKLFFGSGTQLSVL.

The chain recombines TRBV2 with TRBJ2-3, with TRBD2 as a possible D gene (5 bases). Germline CDR1 is SNHLY and CDR2 is FYNNEI. CDR3 length equals 17 residues. The V end was cut by 4 bases, the J end by 3 bases, with 20 bases between. The DNA for the CDR3 is TGTGCCAGCAGTGCCGAGGTAGCGACGTCCTGGACAGATACGCAGTATTTT. Residues: CASSAEVATSWTDTQYF.

The V call is TRBV10-3, the J call TRBJ2-7; 7 bases agree with TRBD1. The CDR3 is made up of 15 amino acids. J was trimmed by 5 bases and V by 4 bases; bases with no gene match: 11. Germline CDR1 ENHRY, CDR2 SYGVKD. The CDR3 nucleotides are TGTGCCATCAGTGGAACGACAGGGTCGTCTAACGAGCAGTACTTC. Its protein product is CAISGTTGSSNEQYF.

The rearrangement links TRBV10-3 to TRBJ2-2; D remains ambiguous. The CDR3 is 13 amino acids. Looked up from germline, CDR1 is ENHRY and CDR2 is SYGVKD. Trimming pared 4 bases from V and 3 bases from J, leaving 6 bases between. CDR3 loop: CAISVGDTGELFF. The CDR3 DNA follows: TGTGCCATCAGTGTTGGGGACACCGGGGAGCTGTTTTTT.

The CDR3 here is CASSVGWGLVTEAFF. The CDR3 DNA reads TGTGCCAGCAGCGTAGGGTGGGGGCTTGTCACTGAAGCTTTCTTT. The chain carries TRBV9 and TRBJ1-1; possibly TRBD1 for D (6 bases). The germline V gene encodes CDR1 SGDLS and CDR2 YYNGEE. The V gene lost 0 bases and the J gene lost 4 bases, with 13 bases spanning the gap. The CDR3 covers 15 residues.

CDR3 in amino acids: CAAGISNQPQHF. The CDR3 bases are TGTGCGGCGGGAATTAGCAATCAGCCCCAGCATTTT. The chain recombines TRBV2 with TRBJ1-5; D uncertain. Germline V lookup: CDR1 SNHLY, CDR2 FYNNEI. The CDR3 contains 12 residues.

The chain uses TRBV6-1 and TRBJ1-3; D is unresolved. Trimming took off 0 bases at V and 4 bases at J, with 13 bases between the two ends. CDR1 and CDR2 (germline): MNHNS, SASEGT. The CDR3 runs 16 residues. The CDR3 is CASSEAGGFWGNTIYF. In DNA, the CDR3 is TGTGCCAGCAGTGAAGCGGGCGGGTTCTGGGGAAACACCATATATTTT.

V gene TRBV15 combines with J gene TRBJ2-3, with TRBD2 identical over 9 bases. Unmatched junction bases numbered 7, after V lost 1 base and J lost 2 bases. The CDR3 length is 17 residues. Germline V CDR1 and CDR2: LNHNV, YYDKDF (reference sequence). In nucleotides, the CDR3 is TGTGCCACCAGCAGAGGCCGGCTAGCGGGGACCACAGATACGCAGTATTTT. Translation gives CATSRGRLAGTTDTQYF.

J is TRBJ2-2 and V is TRBV7-3; D is uncertain. Trimming left V 6 bases short and J 6 bases short, with 8 bases between. CDR3 size: 12 residues. From germline, CDR1 is SGHTA and CDR2 FQGTGA. The CDR3 reads CASRPISGELFF. The CDR3 region has the DNA TGTGCCAGCAGGCCCATCTCCGGGGAGCTGTTTTTT. The variable domain in full, completed from reference TRBV7-3 and TRBJ2-2, reads GAGVSQTPSNKVTEKGKYVELRCDPISGHTALYWYRQSLGQGPEFLIYFQGTGAADDSGLPNDRFFAVRPEGSVSTLKIQRTERGDSAVYLCASRPISGELFFGEGSRLTVL.

The rearrangement links TRBV11-3 to TRBJ2-7, with 11 nucleotides matching TRBD1. The CDR3 spans 14 residues. Trimming cost V 5 bases and J 5 bases; bases outside gene matches: 5. Germline assignment: CDR1 SGHNT and CDR2 YENEEA. CDR3 protein: CASSPGTGGHEQYF. The DNA for the CDR3 is TGTGCCAGCAGCCCGGGGACAGGGGGACACGAGCAGTACTTC.

V is TRBV5-4 and J is TRBJ2-7, with D unclear. In germline, CDR1 is SGHNT, CDR2 YYREEE (reference sequence). The V gene lost 1 base and the J gene lost 1 base, with 3 bases spanning the gap. This CDR3 is built from 12 residues. The CDR3 nucleotides are TGTGCCAGCAGCTTGTGGTCCTACGAGCAGTACTTC. This gives the protein CASSLWSYEQYF.

The chain couples TRBV29-1 to TRBJ1-1; possible D gene TRBD1, 5 bases. The CDR3 runs to 15 residues. Germline V lookup: CDR1 SQVTM, CDR2 ANQGSEA. Trimming pared 2 bases from V and 3 bases from J, leaving 16 bases between. CDR3 sequence: CSVESIWGGDTEAFF. CDR3 DNA sequence: TGCAGCGTTGAAAGTATATGGGGGGGGGACACTGAAGCTTTCTTT.

J is TRBJ1-2 and V is TRBV7-2; tentatively, D is TRBD1 (5 bases). CDR3 length: 12 residues. Germline loops: CDR1 SGHTA, CDR2 FQGNSA. V dropped 6 bases and J dropped 6 bases, with 11 bases sitting between them. This CDR3 is CASSLSRDGYTF. For the CDR3, the DNA is TGTGCCAGCAGTTTATCCAGGGATGGCTACACCTTC.